This TCR beta chain was recovered during a study of T cell changes during pregnancy in multiple sclerosis. Generated by immunoSEQ multiplex PCR, the TCRdb table keeps only in-frame clones and is missing some. Among fewer than 13,000 clones listed, nearly 85% were seen once. The CDR3 is 12 amino acids. Germline V gene data show CDR1 as LNHDA and CDR2 as SQIVND (reference sequence). V gave up 7 bases and J gave up 4 bases, with 7 bases separating them. The genes are TRBV19 and TRBJ2-2, with D possibly being TRBD1 (6 bases). The sequencing here drew on CD8+ T cells from peripheral blood mononuclear cells, taken in the third trimester of pregnancy. The source is a female donor in good health, enrolled as a control in a pregnancy study. CDR3 nucleotides: TGTGCCAGTAAACAGGGCACCGGGGAGCTGTTTTTT. This gives the protein CASKQGTGELFF.